Shown below are 9 T cell receptor beta chains from a single sample sequenced in a study of T cell responses to AZD1222 COVID-19 vaccine (dated by TCRdb to the early 2020s). To prepare the library, the immunoSEQ multiplex PCR assay was applied. Imported from immuneACCESS, the table was reduced by TCRdb to in-frame sequences with V and J called. These copies leave out some clones; in studies compared against another copy, an unresolved V gene accounts for under half, and the cause of the remainder is not known. Present in this sample are 110,000 or so clones, about 88% of which were seen just once. Clones ranked in the top ten supply roughly 9.2% of the sample. The sample's time point label, in plain terms: baseline before first vaccination. Material: peripheral blood, obtained on day 0 of AZD1222 vaccination. These receptors came from an adult in good health.

In its sample, this clone was seen a few times. The chain has TRBV7-9 and TRBJ2-2, with D unclear. The V gene's germline CDR1 is SEHNR and CDR2 FQNEAQ (reference sequence). The CDR3 loop spans 13 amino acids. Trimming shortened V by 6 bases and J by 1 base, and 6 bases separated the two germline ends. The CDR3 spells CASRDLNTGELFF. CDR3 nucleotides: TGTGCCAGCAGGGACCTGAACACCGGGGAGCTGTTTTTT.

This chain's CDR3 is CASSFWAGQETQYF. Here the CDR3 DNA reads TGTGCCAGCAGTTTTTGGGCAGGCCAAGAGACCCAGTACTTC. V and J are TRBV28 and TRBJ2-5; D is unresolved. This CDR3 spans 14 amino acids. Germline assignment: CDR1 MDHEN and CDR2 SYDVKM. V was clipped by 3 bases and J by 1 base, with 9 bases between them.

The chain links TRBV28 to TRBJ1-1, with D possibly matching TRBD1 (6 bases). Deletions cut 4 bases from V and 5 bases from J, with 23 bases between. Germline assignment: CDR1 MDHEN and CDR2 SYDVKM. This CDR3 has 17 amino acids. The CDR3 sequence: CASSSIPGYQGGTEAFF. The CDR3 coding sequence is TGTGCCAGCAGTTCAATCCCAGGGTATCAAGGGGGGACTGAAGCTTTCTTT.

The chain links TRBV6-5 to TRBJ1-1; D gene uncertain. The V gene's germline CDR1 is MNHEY and CDR2 SVGAGI. The CDR3 runs to 13 residues. The V and J ends lost 0 bases and 1 base respectively, with 3 bases between them. CDR3 loop: CASSYSRNTEAFF. The DNA for the CDR3 is TGTGCCAGCAGTTACTCACGGAACACTGAAGCTTTCTTT.

V and J are TRBV23-1 and TRBJ1-5; D unclear. TRBV23-1 is an ORF, with its function uncertain. The CDR3 totals 12 residues. Trimming pared 2 bases from V and 6 bases from J, leaving 5 bases between. CDR3 region: CASSQGLQPQHF. CDR3 bases: TGCGCCAGCAGTCAAGGGCTTCAGCCCCAGCATTTT.

The V and J genes are TRBV6-5 and TRBJ2-7; the match to TRBD2 covers 9 bases. V lost 0 bases to trimming and J lost 4 bases; unmatched junction nucleotides: 4. Germline CDR1 MNHEY, CDR2 SVGAGI. The CDR3 is made up of 15 amino acids. CDR3 protein: CASSYSVAGVYEQYF. CDR3 in DNA: TGTGCCAGCAGTTACTCAGTAGCGGGAGTTTACGAGCAGTACTTC.

This rearrangement joins TRBV19 to TRBJ2-3; 9 nucleotides line up with TRBD2. Germline V gene lookup returns CDR1 LNHDA and CDR2 SQIVND (reference sequence). After removal of 11 bases from V and 1 base from J, the junction contained 10 bases not matched to a gene. The CDR3 runs to 15 residues. The CDR3 loop reads CAPQALAGCTDTQYF. In DNA, the CDR3 is TGTGCCCCCCAGGCCCTAGCGGGATGCACAGATACGCAGTATTTT.

The chain has TRBV2 and TRBJ2-7, with 8 bases identical to TRBD2. J lost 6 bases, V lost 0 bases, and 10 bases had no gene match. Germline lookup yields CDR1 SNHLY and CDR2 FYNNEI. The length of the CDR3 is 16 residues. The CDR3 DNA sequence: TGTGCCAGCAGTGAAGCTGGGGGGACTAGGACGGCCGAGCAGTACTTC. Its translation: CASSEAGGTRTAEQYF.

The chain joins TRBV28 to TRBJ2-2; TRBD2 aligns across 11 bases. The J segment lost 6 bases and the V segment lost 7 bases, leaving 4 bases of the junction unmatched. From germline, CDR1 is MDHEN and CDR2 SYDVKM. CDR3 length: 14 residues. DNA for the CDR3: TGTGCCAGCACCAGACTAGCGGGACCCGGGGAGCTGTTTTTT. Translated, it gives CASTRLAGPGELFF. The full variable domain, rest sourced from reference TRBV28 and TRBJ2-2, is DVKVTQSSRYLVKRTGEKVFLECVQDMDHENMFWYRQDPGLGLRLIYFSYDVKMKEKGDIPEGYSVSREKKERFSLILESASTNQTSMYLCASTRLAGPGELFFGEGSRLTVL.